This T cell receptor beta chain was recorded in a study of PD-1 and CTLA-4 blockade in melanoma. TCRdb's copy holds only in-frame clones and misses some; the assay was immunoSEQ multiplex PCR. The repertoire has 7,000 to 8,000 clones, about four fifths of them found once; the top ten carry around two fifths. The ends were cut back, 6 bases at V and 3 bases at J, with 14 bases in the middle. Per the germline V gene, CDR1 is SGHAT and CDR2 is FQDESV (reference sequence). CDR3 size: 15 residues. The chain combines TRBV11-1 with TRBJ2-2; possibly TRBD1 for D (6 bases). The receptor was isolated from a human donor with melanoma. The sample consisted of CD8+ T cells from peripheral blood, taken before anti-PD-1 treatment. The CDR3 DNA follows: TGTGCCAGCAGTACTTGGACAGACGACACCGGGGAGCTGTTTTTT. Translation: CASSTWTDDTGELFF. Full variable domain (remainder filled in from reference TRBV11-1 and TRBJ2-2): EAEVAQSPRYKITEKSQAVAFWCDPISGHATLYWYRQILGQGPELLVQFQDESVVDDSQLPKDRFSAERLKGVDSTLKIQPAELGDSAMYLCASSTWTDDTGELFFGEGSRLTVL.